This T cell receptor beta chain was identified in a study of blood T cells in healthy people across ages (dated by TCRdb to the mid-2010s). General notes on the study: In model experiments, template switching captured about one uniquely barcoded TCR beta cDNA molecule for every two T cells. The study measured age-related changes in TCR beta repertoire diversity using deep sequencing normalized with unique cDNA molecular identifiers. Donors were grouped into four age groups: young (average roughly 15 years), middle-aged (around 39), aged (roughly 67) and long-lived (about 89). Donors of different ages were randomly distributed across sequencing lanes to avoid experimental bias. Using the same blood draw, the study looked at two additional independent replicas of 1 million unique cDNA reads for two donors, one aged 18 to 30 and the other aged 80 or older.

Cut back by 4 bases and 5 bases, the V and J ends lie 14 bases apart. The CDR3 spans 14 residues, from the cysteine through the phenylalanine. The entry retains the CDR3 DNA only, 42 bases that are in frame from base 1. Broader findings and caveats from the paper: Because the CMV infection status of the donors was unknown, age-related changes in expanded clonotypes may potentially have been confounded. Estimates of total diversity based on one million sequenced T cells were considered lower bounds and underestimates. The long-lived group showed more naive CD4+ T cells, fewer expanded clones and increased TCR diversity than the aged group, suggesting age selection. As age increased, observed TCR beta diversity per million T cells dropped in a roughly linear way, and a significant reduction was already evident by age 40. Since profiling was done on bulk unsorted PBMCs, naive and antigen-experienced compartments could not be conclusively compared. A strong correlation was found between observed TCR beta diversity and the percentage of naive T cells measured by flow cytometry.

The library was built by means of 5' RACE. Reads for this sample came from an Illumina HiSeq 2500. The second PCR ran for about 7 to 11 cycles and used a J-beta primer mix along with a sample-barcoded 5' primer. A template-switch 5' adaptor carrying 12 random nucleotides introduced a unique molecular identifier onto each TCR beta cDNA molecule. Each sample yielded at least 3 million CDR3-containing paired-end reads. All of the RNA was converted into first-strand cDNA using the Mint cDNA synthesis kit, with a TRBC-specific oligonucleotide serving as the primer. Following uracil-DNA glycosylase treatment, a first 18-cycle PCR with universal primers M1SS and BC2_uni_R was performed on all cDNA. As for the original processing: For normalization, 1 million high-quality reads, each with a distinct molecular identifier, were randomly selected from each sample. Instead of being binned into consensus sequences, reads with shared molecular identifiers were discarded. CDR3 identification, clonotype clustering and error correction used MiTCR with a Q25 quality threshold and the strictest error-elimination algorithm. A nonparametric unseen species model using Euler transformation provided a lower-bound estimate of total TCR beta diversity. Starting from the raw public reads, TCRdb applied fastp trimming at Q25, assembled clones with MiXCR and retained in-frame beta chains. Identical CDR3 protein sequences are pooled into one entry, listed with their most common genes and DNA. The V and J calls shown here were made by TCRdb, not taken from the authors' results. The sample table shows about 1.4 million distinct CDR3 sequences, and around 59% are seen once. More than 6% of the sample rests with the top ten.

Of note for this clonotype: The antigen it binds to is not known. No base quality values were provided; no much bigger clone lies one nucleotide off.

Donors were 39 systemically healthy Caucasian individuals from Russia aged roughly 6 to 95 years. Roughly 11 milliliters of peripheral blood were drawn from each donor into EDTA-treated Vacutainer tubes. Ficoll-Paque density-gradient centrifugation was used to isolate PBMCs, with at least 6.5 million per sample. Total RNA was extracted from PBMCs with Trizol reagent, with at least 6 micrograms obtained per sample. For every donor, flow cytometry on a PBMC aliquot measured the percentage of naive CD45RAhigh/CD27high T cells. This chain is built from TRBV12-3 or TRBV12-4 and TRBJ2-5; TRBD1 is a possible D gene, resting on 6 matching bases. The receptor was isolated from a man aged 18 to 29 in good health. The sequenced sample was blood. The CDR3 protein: CASSYRQVEETQYF. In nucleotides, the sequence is TGTGCCAGCAGTTACCGACAGGTCGAGGAGACCCAGTACTTC.